The 23 T cell receptor beta chains given below trace back to one sample, sequenced in a study of cytomegalovirus exposure and HLA in healthy donors. Primers included in the PCR were 60 Vbeta and 13 Jbeta primers. Sequencing used immunoSEQ multiplex PCR; TCRdb keeps in-frame clones, though not all of them. The sample yields about 76,000 clones, roughly 70% seen once. Sequencing was done on a sample of PBMCs. The receptors were gathered from a man aged 55 to 70 in good health and CMV-seropositive.

The CDR3 region has the DNA TGTGCCAGCAGCTTACAGGGAGAGAACTATGGCTACACCTTC. This codes for CASSLQGENYGYTF. The chain couples TRBV5-4 to TRBJ1-2, with a tentative D call TRBD1 (6 bases). V lost 2 bases and J lost 2, with 10 bases in between. In germline, CDR1 is SGHNT, CDR2 YYREEE (reference sequence). This CDR3 spans 14 amino acids.

The V call is TRBV4-1, the J call TRBJ2-7, with 7 positions matching TRBD1. The CDR3 is 13 residues long. V lost 2 bases and J lost 12; bases outside the gene matches: 10. In germline, CDR1 is MGHRA, CDR2 YSYEKL. The CDR3, as DNA: TGCGCCAGCAGCCAAACCGGGACAGATCAATGGTACTTC. It codes for CASSQTGTDQWYF.

The gene calls are TRBV9 and TRBJ2-2; 9 nucleotides match TRBD2. In germline, CDR1 is SGDLS, CDR2 YYNGEE. The CDR3 has 15 amino acids. With V trimmed by 3 bases and J by 3 bases, 3 bases remained unmatched. CDR3 DNA sequence: TGTGCCAGCAGCGAAGGCGGGGGGGACACCGGGGAGCTGTTTTTT. Protein product: CASSEGGGDTGELFF.

This clone showed up just a few times. The J gene is TRBJ2-1, the V gene TRBV4-1; 10 positions match TRBD1. The CDR3 is made up of 13 amino acids. After removal of 0 bases from V and 15 bases from J, the junction contained 5 bases not matched to a gene. CDR1 and CDR2 from the germline V gene are MGHRA and YSYEKL. For the CDR3, the DNA is TGCGCCAGCAGCCAAGATGGGGACAGGGGTCCGTTCTTC. Translation gives CASSQDGDRGPFF.

The CDR3 here is CASSSLGDSIGGYTF. DNA for the CDR3: TGCGCCAGCAGCTCCCTGGGTGACTCTATCGGTGGCTACACCTTC. The chain couples TRBV5-1 to TRBJ1-2, with D hard to call. V was clipped by 3 bases and J by 7 bases, with 19 bases between them. Germline V lookup: CDR1 SGHRS, CDR2 YFSETQ. The CDR3 runs 15 residues.

The chain joins TRBV5-1 to TRBJ1-3; unclear D gene. Germline-derived CDR1 and CDR2 are SGHRS and YFSETQ. The CDR3 is 16 residues long. V lost 0 bases to trimming and J lost 4 bases, with 14 bases between them. For the CDR3, the DNA is TGCGCCAGCAGCTTGGCCCCACCGGGCGGGGGAAACACCATATATTTT. Translation gives CASSLAPPGGGNTIYF.

The V and J genes are TRBV4-1 and TRBJ2-1, with D maybe TRBD2 (5 bases). Germline values: CDR1 MGHRA, CDR2 YSYEKL. Trimming took 0 bases from V and 10 from J, leaving 10 bases between them. The CDR3 runs 13 residues. DNA for the CDR3: TGCGCCAGCAGCCAAGATCACCGGGGAGAGCAGTTCTTC. Protein sequence: CASSQDHRGEQFF.

The gene calls are TRBV15 and TRBJ2-7; unclear D gene. The CDR3 runs 13 residues. The ends were cut back, 3 bases at V and 3 bases at J, with 9 bases in the middle. Germline V gene sequence: CDR1 LNHNV, CDR2 YYDKDF (reference sequence). The CDR3 nucleotides are TGTGCCACCAGCAGTAACCGGTTCTACGAGCAGTACTTC. This translates into CATSSNRFYEQYF. Full variable domain (rest looked up from reference TRBV15 and TRBJ2-7): DAMVIQNPRYQVTQFGKPVTLSCSQTLNHNVMYWYQQKSSQAPKLLFHYYDKDFNNEADTPDNFQSRRPNTSFCFLDIRSPGLGDTAMYLCATSSNRFYEQYFGPGTRLTVT.

This chain joins TRBV5-1 and TRBJ2-6; D remains unclear. Per the germline V gene, CDR1 is SGHRS and CDR2 is YFSETQ. CDR3 length: 16 amino acids. Deletions cut 2 bases from V and 1 base from J, with 10 bases between. CDR3 in amino acids: CASSFGMVSGANVLTF. Here the CDR3 DNA reads TGCGCCAGCAGCTTTGGCATGGTGTCTGGGGCCAACGTCCTGACTTTC.

J is TRBJ2-7 and V is TRBV9; 7 nucleotides line up with TRBD1. V was clipped by 3 bases and J by 7 bases; unmatched bases: 7. The CDR3 runs 13 residues. The germline V gene has CDR1 SGDLS and CDR2 YYNGEE. CDR3 nucleotide sequence: TGTGCCAGCAGCGGCCCACAGGGGCCGGAGCAGTACTTC. Amino acid sequence: CASSGPQGPEQYF.

The V and J genes are TRBV4-2 and TRBJ1-4, with a possible D match to TRBD1 (6 bases). Trimming removed 2 bases at V and 4 bases at J, with 14 bases between. This CDR3 has 16 amino acids. Germline-derived CDR1 and CDR2 are LGHNA and YNFKEQ. CDR3 DNA sequence: TGTGCCAGCAGCCAATCCCCGGGACAAGTTAATGAAAAACTGTTTTTT. It encodes CASSQSPGQVNEKLFF.

CDR3 protein: CASSQRAGGRNEQFF. CDR3 DNA: TGTGCCAGCAGCCAAAGAGCGGGAGGAAGGAATGAGCAGTTCTTC. The V call is TRBV14, the J call TRBJ2-1; 9 nucleotides align to TRBD2. The V gene's germline CDR1 is SGHDN and CDR2 FVKESK. This CDR3 contains 15 residues. V lost 2 bases to trimming and J lost 7 bases; unmatched junction nucleotides: 6.

The chain links TRBV4-2 to TRBJ2-5; D may be TRBD2 (6 bases). Deletions cut 0 bases from V and 5 bases from J, with 7 bases between. The CDR3 totals 13 residues. CDR1 is LGHNA and CDR2 is YNFKEQ in the germline V gene. CDR3 DNA sequence: TGTGCCAGCAGCCAAGATGGAGGGGAGACCCAGTACTTC. Its translation is CASSQDGGETQYF.

This clone has more than one count but fewer than ten. The chain uses TRBV11-2 and TRBJ1-4; D remains ambiguous. This CDR3 is built from 16 residues. V lost 6 bases and J 0 bases, leaving 14 bases between the germline ends. Germline CDR1 is SGHAT and CDR2 is FQNNGV. Here the CDR3 DNA reads TGTGCCAGCAGTCCTTATTCCAGGACAACTAATGAAAAACTGTTTTTT. This sequence encodes CASSPYSRTTNEKLFF.

V usage is TRBV5-1 and J usage is TRBJ2-3; perhaps TRBD1 as D (6 bases). CDR3 length: 13 amino acids. Trimming stripped 4 bases from V and 5 bases from J, with 11 bases between. Germline V gene lookup returns CDR1 SGHRS and CDR2 YFSETQ. In DNA, the CDR3 is TGCGCCAGCAGCCACCCGGACAGAGATACGCAGTATTTT. It translates to CASSHPDRDTQYF. Based on the CDR3 plus reference TRBV5-1 and TRBJ2-3, the full variable domain is KAGVTQTPRYLIKTRGQQVTLSCSPISGHRSVSWYQQTPGQGLQFLFEYFSETQRNKGNFPGRFSGRQFSNSRSEMNVSTLELGDSALYLCASSHPDRDTQYFGPGTRLTVL.

V and J are TRBV5-1 and TRBJ1-3; 7 bases fit TRBD1. The trim removed 4 bases at V and 4 bases at J, leaving 5 bases unmatched. The V gene's germline CDR1 is SGHRS and CDR2 YFSETQ. This CDR3 is 14 amino acids long. For the CDR3, the DNA is TGCGCCAGCAGCATGACAGGGTACGGAAACACCATATATTTT. This encodes CASSMTGYGNTIYF.

Only a few counts were recorded for this clone. This sample includes further DNA sequences coding for the same CDR3. V and J are TRBV18 and TRBJ1-2; 8 nucleotides line up with TRBD1. V was clipped by 4 bases and J by 3 bases; unmatched bases: 4. The CDR3 has 14 amino acids. Per germline, CDR1 KGHSH and CDR2 LQKENI. Here the CDR3 reads CASSQGQEYYGYTF. The CDR3 nucleotides read TGTGCCAGCTCACAGGGACAGGAATACTATGGCTACACCTTC.

The J gene is TRBJ2-2, the V gene TRBV4-1; TRBD1 matches at 7 bases. With 0 bases clipped from V and 4 bases from J, the junction kept 8 bases outside the gene matches. CDR1 is MGHRA, CDR2 YSYEKL, per germline. There are 17 residues in the CDR3. The CDR3 region is CASSQDRLDRTTGELFF. Here the CDR3 DNA reads TGCGCCAGCAGCCAAGATCGATTGGACAGGACCACCGGGGAGCTGTTTTTT.

This clone was recorded once. V gene TRBV10-1 combines with J gene TRBJ1-2; D ambiguous. V dropped 0 bases and J dropped 6 bases, with 11 bases sitting between them. The CDR3 covers 14 residues. Germline CDR1 reads WNHNN; CDR2 reads SYGVQD (reference sequence). The CDR3 reads CASSESRDPHGYTF. For the CDR3, the DNA is TGCGCCAGCAGTGAGTCGCGGGATCCACATGGCTACACCTTC.

The chain links TRBV18 to TRBJ2-7; 9 bases match TRBD2. CDR1 and CDR2 (germline): KGHSH, LQKENI. This CDR3 has 16 residues. V trimming: 0 bases; J trimming: 3 bases; junction bases outside the gene matches: 6. The CDR3 bases are TGTGCCAGCTCACCACCTATTTCGCGGGGGGGCTACGAGCAGTACTTC. Its protein is CASSPPISRGGYEQYF.

The chain links TRBV6-4 to TRBJ2-2; D is unclear. Trimming took 5 bases from V and 0 from J, leaving 7 bases between them. The CDR3 consists of 14 residues. Germline lookup yields CDR1 MRHNA and CDR2 SNTAGT. The CDR3 coding sequence is TGTGCCAGCAGTCTCCGGGCGAACACCGGGGAGCTGTTTTTT. Translating gives CASSLRANTGELFF.

Written as DNA, the CDR3 is TGTGCCAGCAGTTCAGGGACAGTTTACAATGAGCAGTTCTTC. Translated, it gives CASSSGTVYNEQFF. J is TRBJ2-1 and V is TRBV27; 7 bases match TRBD1. The CDR3 length is 14 residues. Germline lookup yields CDR1 MNHEY and CDR2 SMNVEV (reference sequence). V gave up 4 bases and J gave up 4 bases; unmatched junction bases: 4.

The J gene is TRBJ1-2, the V gene TRBV6-5, with D possibly matching TRBD1 (6 bases). CDR3 length equals 13 residues. V dropped 6 bases and J dropped 8 bases, with 16 bases sitting between them. CDR1 MNHEY and CDR2 SVGAGI come from the germline V gene. CDR3 in DNA: TGTGCCAGCAGAAGAAACAGGGACGAGGGCTACACCTTC. Translated: CASRRNRDEGYTF.